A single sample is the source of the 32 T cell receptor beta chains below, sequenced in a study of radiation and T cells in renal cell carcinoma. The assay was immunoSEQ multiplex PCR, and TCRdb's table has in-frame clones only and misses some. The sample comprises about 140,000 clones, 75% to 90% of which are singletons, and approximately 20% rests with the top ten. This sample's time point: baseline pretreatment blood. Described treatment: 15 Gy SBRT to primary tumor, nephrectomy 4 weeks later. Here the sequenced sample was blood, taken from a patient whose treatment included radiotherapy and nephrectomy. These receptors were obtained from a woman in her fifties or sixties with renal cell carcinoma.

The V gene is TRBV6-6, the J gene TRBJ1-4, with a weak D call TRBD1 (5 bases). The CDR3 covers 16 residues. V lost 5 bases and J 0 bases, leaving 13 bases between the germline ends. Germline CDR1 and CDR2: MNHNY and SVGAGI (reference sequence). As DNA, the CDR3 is TGTGCCAGCAGTATCCATGACAGCGCAACTAATGAAAAACTGTTTTTT. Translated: CASSIHDSATNEKLFF.

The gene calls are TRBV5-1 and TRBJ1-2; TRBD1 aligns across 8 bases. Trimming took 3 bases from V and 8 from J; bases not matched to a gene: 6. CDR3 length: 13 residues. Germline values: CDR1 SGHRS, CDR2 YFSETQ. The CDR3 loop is CASSSTGASGYTF. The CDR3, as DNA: TGCGCCAGCAGCTCGACAGGGGCCAGCGGCTACACCTTC.

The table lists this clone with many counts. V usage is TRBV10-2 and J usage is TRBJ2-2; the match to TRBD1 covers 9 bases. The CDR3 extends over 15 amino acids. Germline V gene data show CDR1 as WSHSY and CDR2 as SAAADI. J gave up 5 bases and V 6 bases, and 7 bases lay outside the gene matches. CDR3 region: CASRQGARGTGELFF. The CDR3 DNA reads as TGCGCCAGCAGACAGGGGGCGCGAGGGACCGGGGAGCTGTTTTTT.

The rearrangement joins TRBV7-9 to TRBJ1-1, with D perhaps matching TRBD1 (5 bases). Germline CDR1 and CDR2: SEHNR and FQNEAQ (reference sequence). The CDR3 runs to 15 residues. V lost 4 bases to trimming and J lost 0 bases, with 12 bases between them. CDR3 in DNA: TGTGCCAGCAGCTGGGGTGGGGGGATGAACACTGAAGCTTTCTTT. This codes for CASSWGGGMNTEAFF. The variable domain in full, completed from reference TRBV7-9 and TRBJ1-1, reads DTGVSQNPRHKITKRGQNVTFRCDPISEHNRLYWYRQTLGQGPEFLTYFQNEAQLEKSRLLSDRFSAERPKGSFSTLEIQRTEQGDSAMYLCASSWGGGMNTEAFFGQGTRLTVV.

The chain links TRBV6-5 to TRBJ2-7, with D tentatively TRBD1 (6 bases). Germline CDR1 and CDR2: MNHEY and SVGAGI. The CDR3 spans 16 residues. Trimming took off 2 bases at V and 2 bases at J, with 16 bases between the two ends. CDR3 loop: CASSYGSGTQTYEQYF. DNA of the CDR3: TGTGCCAGCAGTTACGGTTCCGGGACACAGACCTACGAGCAGTACTTC.

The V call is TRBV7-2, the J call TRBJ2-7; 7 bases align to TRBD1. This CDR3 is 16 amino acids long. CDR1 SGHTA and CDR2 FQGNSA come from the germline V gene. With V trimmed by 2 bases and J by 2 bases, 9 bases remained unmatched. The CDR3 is CASSLTVTGPTYEQYF. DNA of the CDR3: TGTGCCAGCAGCTTAACAGTGACAGGGCCAACCTACGAGCAGTACTTC.

CDR3 region: CASSQGAEQFF. The DNA of the CDR3 is TGTGCCAGCAGCCAAGGGGCAGAGCAGTTCTTC. The chain combines TRBV4-2 with TRBJ2-1; no firm D call. V was clipped by 1 base and J by 10 bases, with 5 bases between them. CDR1 is LGHNA, CDR2 YNFKEQ, per germline. The CDR3 is 11 residues long.

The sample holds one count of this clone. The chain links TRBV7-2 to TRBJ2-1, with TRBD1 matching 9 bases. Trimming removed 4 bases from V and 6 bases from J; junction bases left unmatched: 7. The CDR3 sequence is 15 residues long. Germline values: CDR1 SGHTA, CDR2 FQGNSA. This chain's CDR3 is CASSSTGGYRNEQFF. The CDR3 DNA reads TGTGCCAGCAGCTCCACAGGGGGCTACCGCAATGAGCAGTTCTTC.

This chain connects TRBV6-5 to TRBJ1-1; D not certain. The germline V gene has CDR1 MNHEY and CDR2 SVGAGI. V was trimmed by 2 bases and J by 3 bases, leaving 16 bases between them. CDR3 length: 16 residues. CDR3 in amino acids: CASSYSHSSPYTEAFF. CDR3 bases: TGTGCCAGCAGTTACAGCCACAGCTCCCCTTACACTGAAGCTTTCTTT.

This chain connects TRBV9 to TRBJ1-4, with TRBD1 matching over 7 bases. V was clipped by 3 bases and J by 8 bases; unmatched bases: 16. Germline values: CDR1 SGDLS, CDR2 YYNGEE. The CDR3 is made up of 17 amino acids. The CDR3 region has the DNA TGTGCCAGCAGCGGGTCGGAAGGAGGGACAGCGGACGAAAAACTGTTTTTT. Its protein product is CASSGSEGGTADEKLFF.

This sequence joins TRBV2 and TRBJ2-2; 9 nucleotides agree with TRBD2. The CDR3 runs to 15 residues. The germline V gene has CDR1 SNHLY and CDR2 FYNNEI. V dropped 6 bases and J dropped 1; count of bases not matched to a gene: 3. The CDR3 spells CASRLTSGNTGELFF. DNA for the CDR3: TGTGCCAGCAGGTTGACTAGCGGGAACACCGGGGAGCTGTTTTTT.

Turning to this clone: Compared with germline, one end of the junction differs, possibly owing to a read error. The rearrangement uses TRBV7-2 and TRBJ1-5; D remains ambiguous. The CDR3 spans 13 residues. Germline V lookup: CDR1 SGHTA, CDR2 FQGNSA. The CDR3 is CASRLDPNQPQHF. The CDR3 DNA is TGTGCCAGCAGATTAGATCCCAATCAGCCCCAGCATTTT. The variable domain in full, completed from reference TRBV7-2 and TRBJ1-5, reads GAGVSQSPSNKVTEKGKDVELRCDPISGHTALYWYRQSLGQGLEFLIYFQGNSAPDKSGLPSDRFSAERTGGSVSTLTIQRTQQEDSAVYLCASRLDPNQPQHFGDGTRLSIL.

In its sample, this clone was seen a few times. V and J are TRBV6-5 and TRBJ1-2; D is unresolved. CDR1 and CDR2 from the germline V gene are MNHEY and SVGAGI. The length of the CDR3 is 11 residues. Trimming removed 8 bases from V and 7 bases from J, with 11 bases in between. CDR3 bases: TGTGCCAGCGGGCGGGCTGGTGGCTACACCTTC. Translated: CASGRAGGYTF.

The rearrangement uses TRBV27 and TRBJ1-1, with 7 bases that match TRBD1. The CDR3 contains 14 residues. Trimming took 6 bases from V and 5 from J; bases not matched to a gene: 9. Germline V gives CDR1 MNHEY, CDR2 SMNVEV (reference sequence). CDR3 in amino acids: CASRFTGDRTEAFF. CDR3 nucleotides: TGTGCCAGCAGGTTCACAGGGGATAGAACTGAAGCTTTCTTT.

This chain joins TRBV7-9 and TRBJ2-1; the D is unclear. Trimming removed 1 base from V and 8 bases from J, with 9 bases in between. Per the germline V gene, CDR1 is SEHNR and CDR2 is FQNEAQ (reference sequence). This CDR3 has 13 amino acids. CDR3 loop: CASSLGRVDEQFF. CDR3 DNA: TGTGCCAGCAGCTTAGGTAGAGTGGATGAGCAGTTCTTC.

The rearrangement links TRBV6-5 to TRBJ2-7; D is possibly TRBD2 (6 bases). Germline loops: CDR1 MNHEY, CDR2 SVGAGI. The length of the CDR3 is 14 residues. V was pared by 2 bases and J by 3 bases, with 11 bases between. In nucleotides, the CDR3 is TGTGCCAGCAGTTACGGGACTGAGAGCTACGAGCAGTACTTC. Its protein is CASSYGTESYEQYF.

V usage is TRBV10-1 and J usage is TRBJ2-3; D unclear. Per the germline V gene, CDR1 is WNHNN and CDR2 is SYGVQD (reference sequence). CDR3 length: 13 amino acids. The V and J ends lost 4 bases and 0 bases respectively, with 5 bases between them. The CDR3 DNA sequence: TGCGCCAGCAGTGTGGGGAGCACAGATACGCAGTATTTT. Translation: CASSVGSTDTQYF.

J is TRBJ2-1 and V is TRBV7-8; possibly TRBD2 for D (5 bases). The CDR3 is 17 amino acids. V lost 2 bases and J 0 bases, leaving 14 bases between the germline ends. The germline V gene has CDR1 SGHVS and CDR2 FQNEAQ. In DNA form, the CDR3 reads TGTGCCAGCAGCTTAAAGCAGCGGCTCAGCTCCTACAATGAGCAGTTCTTC. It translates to CASSLKQRLSSYNEQFF.

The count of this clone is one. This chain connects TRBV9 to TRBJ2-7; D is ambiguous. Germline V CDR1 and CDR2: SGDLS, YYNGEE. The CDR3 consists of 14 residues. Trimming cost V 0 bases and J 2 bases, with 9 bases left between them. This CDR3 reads CASSVDGEAYEQYF. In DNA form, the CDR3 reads TGTGCCAGCAGCGTAGATGGGGAAGCCTACGAGCAGTACTTC.

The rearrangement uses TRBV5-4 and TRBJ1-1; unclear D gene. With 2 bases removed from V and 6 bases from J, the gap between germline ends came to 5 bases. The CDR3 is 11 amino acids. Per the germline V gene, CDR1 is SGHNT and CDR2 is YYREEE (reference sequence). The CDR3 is CASSLYAEAFF. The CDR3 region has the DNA TGTGCCAGCAGCTTATACGCTGAAGCTTTCTTT.

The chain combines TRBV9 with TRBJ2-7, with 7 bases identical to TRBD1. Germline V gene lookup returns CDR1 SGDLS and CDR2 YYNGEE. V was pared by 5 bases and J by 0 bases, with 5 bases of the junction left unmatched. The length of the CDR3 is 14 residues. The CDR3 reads CASSETGSSYEQYF. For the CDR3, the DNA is TGTGCCAGCAGTGAGACAGGGTCCTCCTACGAGCAGTACTTC.

The chain's CDR3 is CASSFDSFLPQHF. In nucleotides, the CDR3 is TGTGCCAGCAGTTTTGACAGCTTCCTGCCCCAGCATTTT. The chain uses TRBV6-6 and TRBJ1-5, with D possibly being TRBD1 (5 bases). CDR3 length: 13 amino acids. CDR1 MNHNY and CDR2 SVGAGI come from the germline V gene (reference sequence). Trimming removed 4 bases from V and 9 bases from J, with 13 bases in between.

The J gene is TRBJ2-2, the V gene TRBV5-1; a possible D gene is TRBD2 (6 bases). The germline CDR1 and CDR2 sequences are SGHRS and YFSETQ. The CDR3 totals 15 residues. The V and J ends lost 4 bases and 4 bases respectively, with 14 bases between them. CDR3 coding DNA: TGCGCCAGCAGCGGAAGGGAGGACGGCACCGGGGAGCTGTTTTTT. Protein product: CASSGREDGTGELFF.

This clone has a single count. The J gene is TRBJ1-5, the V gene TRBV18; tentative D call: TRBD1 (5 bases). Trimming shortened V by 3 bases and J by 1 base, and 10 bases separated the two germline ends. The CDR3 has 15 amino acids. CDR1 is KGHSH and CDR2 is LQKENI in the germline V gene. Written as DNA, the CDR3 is TGTGCCAGCTCACCGATCAGGGCGAGCAATCAGCCCCAGCATTTT. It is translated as CASSPIRASNQPQHF. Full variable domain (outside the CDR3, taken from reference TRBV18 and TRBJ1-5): NAGVMQNPRHLVRRRGQEARLRCSPMKGHSHVYWYRQLPEEGLKFMVYLQKENIIDESGMPKERFSAEFPKEGPSILRIQQVVRGDSAAYFCASSPIRASNQPQHFGDGTRLSIL.

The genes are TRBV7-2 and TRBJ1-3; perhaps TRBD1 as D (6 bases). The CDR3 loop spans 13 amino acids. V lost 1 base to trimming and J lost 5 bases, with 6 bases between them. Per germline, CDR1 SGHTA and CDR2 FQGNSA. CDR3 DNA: TGTGCCAGCAGCTTAGGGGGGCGAAACACCATATATTTT. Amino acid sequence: CASSLGGRNTIYF.

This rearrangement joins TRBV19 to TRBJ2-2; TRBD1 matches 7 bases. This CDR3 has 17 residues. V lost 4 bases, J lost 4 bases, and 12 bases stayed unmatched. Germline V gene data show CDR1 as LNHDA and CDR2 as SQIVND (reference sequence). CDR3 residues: CASSTTQGVEGTGELFF. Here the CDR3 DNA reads TGTGCCAGTAGTACTACCCAGGGGGTCGAGGGCACCGGGGAGCTGTTTTTT.

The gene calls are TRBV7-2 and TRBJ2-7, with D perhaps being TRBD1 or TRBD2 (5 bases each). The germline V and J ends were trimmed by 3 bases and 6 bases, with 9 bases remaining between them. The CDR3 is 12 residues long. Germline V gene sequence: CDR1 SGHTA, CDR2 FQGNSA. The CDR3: CASSFRDGEQYF. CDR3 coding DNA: TGTGCCAGCAGCTTTCGGGACGGCGAGCAGTACTTC.

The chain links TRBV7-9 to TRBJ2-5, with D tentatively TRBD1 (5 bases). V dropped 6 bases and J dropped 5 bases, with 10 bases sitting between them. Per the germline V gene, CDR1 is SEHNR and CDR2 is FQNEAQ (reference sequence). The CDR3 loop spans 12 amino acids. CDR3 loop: CASSRGAETQYF. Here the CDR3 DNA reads TGTGCCAGCAGTAGGGGCGCGGAGACCCAGTACTTC.

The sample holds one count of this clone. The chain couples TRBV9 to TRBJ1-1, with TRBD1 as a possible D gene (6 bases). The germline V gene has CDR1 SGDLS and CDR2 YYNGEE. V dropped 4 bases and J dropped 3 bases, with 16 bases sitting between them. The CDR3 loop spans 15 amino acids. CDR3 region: CASSMKAGAHTEAFF. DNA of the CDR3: TGTGCCAGCAGCATGAAGGCAGGGGCACACACTGAAGCTTTCTTT.

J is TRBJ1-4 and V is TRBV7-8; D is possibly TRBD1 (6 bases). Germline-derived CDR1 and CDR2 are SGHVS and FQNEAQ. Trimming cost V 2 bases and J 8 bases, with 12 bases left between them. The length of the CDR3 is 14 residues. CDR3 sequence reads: CASSLRNRDEKLFF. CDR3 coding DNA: TGTGCCAGCAGCTTACGGAACAGGGACGAAAAACTGTTTTTT.

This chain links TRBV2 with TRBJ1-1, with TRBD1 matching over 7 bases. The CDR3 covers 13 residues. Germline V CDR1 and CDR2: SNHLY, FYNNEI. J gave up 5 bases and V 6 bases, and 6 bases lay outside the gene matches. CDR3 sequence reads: CASSRRQGTEAFF. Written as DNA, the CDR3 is TGTGCCAGCAGCCGTAGACAGGGAACTGAAGCTTTCTTT. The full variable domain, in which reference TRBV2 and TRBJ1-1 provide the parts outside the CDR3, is EPEVTQTPSHQVTQMGQEVILRCVPISNHLYFYWYRQILGQKVEFLVSFYNNEISEKSEIFDDQFSVERPDGSNFTLKIRSTKLEDSAMYFCASSRRQGTEAFFGQGTRLTVV.

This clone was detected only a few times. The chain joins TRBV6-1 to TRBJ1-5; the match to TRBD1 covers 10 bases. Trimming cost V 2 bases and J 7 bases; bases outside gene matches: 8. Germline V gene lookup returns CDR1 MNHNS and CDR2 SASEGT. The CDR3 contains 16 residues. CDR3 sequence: CASSERGQGFRQPQHF. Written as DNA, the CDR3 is TGTGCCAGCAGTGAAAGGGGACAGGGGTTTCGGCAGCCCCAGCATTTT.